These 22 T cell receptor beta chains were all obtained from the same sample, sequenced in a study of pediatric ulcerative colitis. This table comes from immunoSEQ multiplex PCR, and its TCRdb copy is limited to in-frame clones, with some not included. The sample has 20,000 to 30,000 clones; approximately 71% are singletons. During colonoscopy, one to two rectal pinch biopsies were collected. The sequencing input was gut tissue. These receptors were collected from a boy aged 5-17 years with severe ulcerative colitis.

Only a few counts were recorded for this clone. The CDR3 sequence is CASSRSGSSNQPQHF. The CDR3 DNA is TGTGCCAGCAGTAGATCCGGGTCCAGCAATCAGCCCCAGCATTTT. The chain employs TRBV27 and TRBJ1-5; unclear D gene. The germline CDR1 and CDR2 sequences are MNHEY and SMNVEV (reference sequence). V was pared by 5 bases and J by 1 base, with 12 bases between. The CDR3 spans 15 residues.

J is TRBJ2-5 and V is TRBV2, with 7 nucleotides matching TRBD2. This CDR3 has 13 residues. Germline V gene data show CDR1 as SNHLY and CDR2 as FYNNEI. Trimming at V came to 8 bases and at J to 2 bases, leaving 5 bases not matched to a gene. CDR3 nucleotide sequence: TGTGCCAGCCCAGCGGGGAAGCAAGAGACCCAGTACTTC. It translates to CASPAGKQETQYF.

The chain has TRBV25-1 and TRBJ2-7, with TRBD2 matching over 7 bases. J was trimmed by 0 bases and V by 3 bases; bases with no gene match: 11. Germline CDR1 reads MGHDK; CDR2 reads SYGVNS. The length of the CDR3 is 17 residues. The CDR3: CASSDATGLPYSYEQYF. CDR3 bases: TGTGCCAGCAGTGACGCCACGGGACTACCGTACTCCTACGAGCAGTACTTC.

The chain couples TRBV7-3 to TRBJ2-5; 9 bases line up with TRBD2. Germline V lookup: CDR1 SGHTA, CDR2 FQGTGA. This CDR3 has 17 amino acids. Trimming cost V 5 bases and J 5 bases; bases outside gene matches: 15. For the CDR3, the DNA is TGTGCCAGCAGCCAGCTTATATCTAGCGGGAATGGTGAGACCCAGTACTTC. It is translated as CASSQLISSGNGETQYF.

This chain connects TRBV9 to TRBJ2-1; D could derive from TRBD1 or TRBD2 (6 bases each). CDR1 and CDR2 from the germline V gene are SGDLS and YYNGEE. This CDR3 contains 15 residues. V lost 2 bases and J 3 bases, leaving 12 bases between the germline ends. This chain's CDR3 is CASSVRGGGYNEQFF. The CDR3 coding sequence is TGTGCCAGCAGCGTCCGTGGAGGGGGCTACAATGAGCAGTTCTTC. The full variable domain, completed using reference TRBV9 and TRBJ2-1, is DSGVTQTPKHLITATGQRVTLRCSPRSGDLSVYWYQQSLDQGLQFLIQYYNGEERAKGNILERFSAQQFPDLHSELNLSSLELGDSALYFCASSVRGGGYNEQFFGPGTRLTVL.

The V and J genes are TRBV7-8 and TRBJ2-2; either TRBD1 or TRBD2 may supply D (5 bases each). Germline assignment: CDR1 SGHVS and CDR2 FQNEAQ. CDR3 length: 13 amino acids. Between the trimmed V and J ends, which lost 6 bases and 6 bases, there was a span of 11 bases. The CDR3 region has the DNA TGTGCCAGCAGTGGGGGATCCCCCGGGGAGCTGTTTTTT. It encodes CASSGGSPGELFF. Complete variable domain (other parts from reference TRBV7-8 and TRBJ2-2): GAGVSQSPRYKVAKRGQDVALRCDPISGHVSLFWYQQALGQGPEFLTYFQNEAQLDKSGLPSDRFFAERPEGSVSTLKIQRTQQEDSAVYLCASSGGSPGELFFGEGSRLTVL.

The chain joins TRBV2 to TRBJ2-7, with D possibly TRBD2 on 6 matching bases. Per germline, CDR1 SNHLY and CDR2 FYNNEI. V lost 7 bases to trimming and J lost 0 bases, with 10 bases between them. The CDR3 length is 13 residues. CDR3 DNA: TGTGCCAGCATGACCGGGAGCTCCTACGAGCAGTACTTC. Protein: CASMTGSSYEQYF. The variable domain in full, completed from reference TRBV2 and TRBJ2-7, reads EPEVTQTPSHQVTQMGQEVILRCVPISNHLYFYWYRQILGQKVEFLVSFYNNEISEKSEIFDDQFSVERPDGSNFTLKIRSTKLEDSAMYFCASMTGSSYEQYFGPGTRLTVT.

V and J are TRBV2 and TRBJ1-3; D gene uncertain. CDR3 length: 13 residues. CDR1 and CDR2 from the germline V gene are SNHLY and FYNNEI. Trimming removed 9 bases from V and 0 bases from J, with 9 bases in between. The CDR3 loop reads CASKGSSGNTIYF. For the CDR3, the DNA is TGTGCCAGTAAAGGGTCCTCTGGAAACACCATATATTTT.

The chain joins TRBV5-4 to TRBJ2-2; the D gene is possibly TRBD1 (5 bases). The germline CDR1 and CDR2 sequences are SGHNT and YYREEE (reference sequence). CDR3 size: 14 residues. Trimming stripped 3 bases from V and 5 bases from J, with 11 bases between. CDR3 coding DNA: TGTGCCAGCAGCTCCCAGGGTTGGACCGGGGAGCTGTTTTTT. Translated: CASSSQGWTGELFF.

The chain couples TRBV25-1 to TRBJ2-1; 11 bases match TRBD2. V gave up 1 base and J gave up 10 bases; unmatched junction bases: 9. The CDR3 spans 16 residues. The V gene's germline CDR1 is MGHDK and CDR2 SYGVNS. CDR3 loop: CASSELTPGLADEQFF. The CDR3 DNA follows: TGTGCCAGCAGTGAATTGACACCGGGACTAGCGGACGAGCAGTTCTTC.

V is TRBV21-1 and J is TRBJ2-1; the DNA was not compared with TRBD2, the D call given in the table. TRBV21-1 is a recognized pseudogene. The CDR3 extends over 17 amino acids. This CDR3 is CASSNLTSGSSYNEQFF. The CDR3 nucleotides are TGTGCCAGCAGCAACCTGACTAGCGGGAGCTCCTACAATGAGCAGTTCTTC.

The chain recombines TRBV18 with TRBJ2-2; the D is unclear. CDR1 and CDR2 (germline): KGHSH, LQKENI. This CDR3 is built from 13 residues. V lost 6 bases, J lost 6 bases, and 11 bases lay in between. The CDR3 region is CASSLGGPGELFF. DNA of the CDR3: TGTGCCAGCTCGCTTGGCGGTCCCGGGGAGCTGTTTTTT.

The CDR3 here is CASAIRQSGEQFF. In DNA, the CDR3 is TGCGCCAGCGCTATACGCCAGAGTGGTGAGCAGTTCTTC. V is TRBV5-1 and J is TRBJ2-1; unclear D gene. The CDR3 totals 13 residues. Deletions cut 7 bases from V and 9 bases from J, with 17 bases between. Germline values: CDR1 SGHRS, CDR2 YFSETQ.

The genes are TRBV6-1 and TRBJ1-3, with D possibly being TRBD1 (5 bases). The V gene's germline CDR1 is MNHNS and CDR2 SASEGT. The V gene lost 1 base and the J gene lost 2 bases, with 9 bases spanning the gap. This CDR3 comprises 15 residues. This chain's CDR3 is CASSEVAGTGNTIYF. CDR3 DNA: TGTGCCAGCAGTGAAGTAGCAGGGACTGGAAACACCATATATTTT.

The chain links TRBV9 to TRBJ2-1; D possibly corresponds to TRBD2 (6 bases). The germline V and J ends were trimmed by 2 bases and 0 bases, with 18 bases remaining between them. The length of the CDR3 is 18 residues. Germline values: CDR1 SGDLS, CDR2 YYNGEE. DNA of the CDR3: TGTGCCAGCAGCGTCCACTTCTGGGGAGGACGCTCCTACAATGAGCAGTTCTTC. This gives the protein CASSVHFWGGRSYNEQFF.

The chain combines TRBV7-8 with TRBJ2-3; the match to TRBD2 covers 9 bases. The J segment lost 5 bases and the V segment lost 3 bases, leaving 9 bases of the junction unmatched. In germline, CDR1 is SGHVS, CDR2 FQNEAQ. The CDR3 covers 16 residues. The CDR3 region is CASSFPSGRMGDTQYF. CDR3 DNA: TGTGCCAGCAGCTTCCCAAGCGGGAGGATGGGAGATACGCAGTATTTT.

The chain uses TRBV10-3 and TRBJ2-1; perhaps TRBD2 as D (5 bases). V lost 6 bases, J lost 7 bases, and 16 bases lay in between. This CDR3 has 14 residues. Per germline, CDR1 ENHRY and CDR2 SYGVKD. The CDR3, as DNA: TGTGCCATCAGACCGGACTCCACGAGGAATGAGCAGTTCTTC. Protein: CAIRPDSTRNEQFF.

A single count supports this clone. The DNA for the CDR3 is TGCAGTGCTAGTAATCCAAATACGCAGTATTTT. The encoded protein is CSASNPNTQYF. The V call is TRBV20-1, the J call TRBJ2-3; no reliable D call. V lost 3 bases and J 7 bases, leaving 8 bases between the germline ends. Germline-derived CDR1 and CDR2 are DFQATT and SNEGSKA (reference sequence). This CDR3 region has 11 residues.

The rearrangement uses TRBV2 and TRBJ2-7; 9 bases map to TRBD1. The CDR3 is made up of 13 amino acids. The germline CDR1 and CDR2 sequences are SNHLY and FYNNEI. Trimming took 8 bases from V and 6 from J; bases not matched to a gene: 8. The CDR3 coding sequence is TGTGCCAGCTGGGACAGGGTGCTTAGCGAGCAGTACTTC. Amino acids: CASWDRVLSEQYF.

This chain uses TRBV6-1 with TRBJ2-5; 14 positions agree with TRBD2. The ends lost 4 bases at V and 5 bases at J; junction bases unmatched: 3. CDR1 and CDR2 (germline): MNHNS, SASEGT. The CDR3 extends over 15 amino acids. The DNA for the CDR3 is TGTGCCAGCAGTGGACTAGCGGGAGGGCAGGAGACCCAGTACTTC. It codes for CASSGLAGGQETQYF.

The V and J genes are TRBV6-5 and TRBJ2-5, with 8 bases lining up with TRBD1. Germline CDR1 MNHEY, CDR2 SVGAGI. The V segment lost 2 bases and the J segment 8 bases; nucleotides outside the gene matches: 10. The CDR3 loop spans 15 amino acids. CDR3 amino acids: CASSYLRTGGTTQYF. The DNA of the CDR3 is TGTGCCAGCAGTTACCTCCGAACAGGGGGTACTACCCAGTACTTC.

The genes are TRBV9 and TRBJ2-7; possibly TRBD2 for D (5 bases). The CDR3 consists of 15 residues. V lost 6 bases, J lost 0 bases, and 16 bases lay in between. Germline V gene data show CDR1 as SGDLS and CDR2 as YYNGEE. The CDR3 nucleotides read TGTGCCAGCACCCCATCGGGGAGTAGCTCCTACGAGCAGTACTTC. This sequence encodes CASTPSGSSSYEQYF.